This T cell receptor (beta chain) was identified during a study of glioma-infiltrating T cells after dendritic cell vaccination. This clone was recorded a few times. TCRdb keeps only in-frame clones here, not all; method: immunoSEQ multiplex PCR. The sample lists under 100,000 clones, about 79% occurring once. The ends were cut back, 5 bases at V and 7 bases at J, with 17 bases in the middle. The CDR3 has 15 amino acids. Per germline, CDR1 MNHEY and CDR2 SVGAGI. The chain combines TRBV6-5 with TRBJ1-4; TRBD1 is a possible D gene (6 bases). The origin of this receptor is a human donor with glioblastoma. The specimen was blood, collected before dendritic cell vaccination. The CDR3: CASSPRGGGGEKLFF. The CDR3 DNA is TGTGCCAGCAGTCCCCGGGGAGGGGGAGGTGAAAAACTGTTTTTT.